This T cell receptor beta chain was observed in a study of shared clonotypes between healthy human individuals. As concerns this clone: As yet, its antigen is unknown.

The study, taken as a whole, reports: Researchers sampled blood only, noting tissue repertoires likely differ.

Germline loops: CDR1 SNHLY, CDR2 FYNNEI. This CDR3 has 16 amino acids. Trimming shortened V by 6 bases and J by 6 bases, and 21 bases separated the two germline ends. TCRdb's copy holds only in-frame clones and misses some; the assay was immunoSEQ multiplex PCR. Among 2 million to 2.5 million clones listed, more than 90% were seen once. The V call is TRBV2, the J call TRBJ2-1; tentative D call: TRBD2 (7 bases). This TCR derives from a man between 18 and 29 years old in good health. Sequencing was performed on naive CD4+ T cells sorted from blood. Subset in this sample: CD45RA+ positively selected. The CDR3 nucleotides are TGTGCCAGCAGAAGGGATAGGGGGAGGGCCCTCAATGAGCAGTTCTTC. As protein: CASRRDRGRALNEQFF.